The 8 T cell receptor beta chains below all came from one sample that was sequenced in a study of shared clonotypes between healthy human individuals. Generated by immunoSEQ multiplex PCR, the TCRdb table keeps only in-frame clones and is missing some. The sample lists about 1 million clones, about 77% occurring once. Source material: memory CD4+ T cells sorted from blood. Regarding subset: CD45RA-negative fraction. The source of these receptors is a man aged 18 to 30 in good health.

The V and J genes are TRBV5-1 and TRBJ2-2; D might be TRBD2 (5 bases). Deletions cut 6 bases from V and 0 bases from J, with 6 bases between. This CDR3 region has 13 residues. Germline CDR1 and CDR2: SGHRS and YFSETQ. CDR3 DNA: TGCGCCAGCAAGGGAGCGAACACCGGGGAGCTGTTTTTT. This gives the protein CASKGANTGELFF. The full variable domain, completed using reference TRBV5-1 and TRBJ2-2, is KAGVTQTPRYLIKTRGQQVTLSCSPISGHRSVSWYQQTPGQGLQFLFEYFSETQRNKGNFPGRFSGRQFSNSRSEMNVSTLELGDSALYLCASKGANTGELFFGEGSRLTVL.

This CDR3 is CASSLDGTILEKLFF. CDR3 DNA: TGTGCCAGCAGCTTAGATGGGACTATTCTTGAAAAACTGTTTTTT. The V call is TRBV11-2, the J call TRBJ1-4; possibly TRBD1 for D (5 bases). Between the trimmed V and J ends, which lost 0 bases and 7 bases, there was a span of 12 bases. Germline V gives CDR1 SGHAT, CDR2 FQNNGV. This CDR3 contains 15 residues.

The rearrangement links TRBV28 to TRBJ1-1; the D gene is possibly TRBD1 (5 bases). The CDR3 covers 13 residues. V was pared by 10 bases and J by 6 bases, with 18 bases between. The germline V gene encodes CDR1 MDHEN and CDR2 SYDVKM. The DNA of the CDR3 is TGTGCCATAGGACATGGGACTAGCCCTGAAGCTTTCTTT. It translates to CAIGHGTSPEAFF. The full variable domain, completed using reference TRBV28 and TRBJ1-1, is DVKVTQSSRYLVKRTGEKVFLECVQDMDHENMFWYRQDPGLGLRLIYFSYDVKMKEKGDIPEGYSVSREKKERFSLILESASTNQTSMYLCAIGHGTSPEAFFGQGTRLTVV.

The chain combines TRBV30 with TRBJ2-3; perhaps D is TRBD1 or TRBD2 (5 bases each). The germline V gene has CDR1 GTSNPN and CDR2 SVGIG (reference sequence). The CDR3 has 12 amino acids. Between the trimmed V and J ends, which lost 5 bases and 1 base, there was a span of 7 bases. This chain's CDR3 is CAWGGRTDTQYF. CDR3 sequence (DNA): TGTGCCTGGGGGGGACGCACAGATACGCAGTATTTT.

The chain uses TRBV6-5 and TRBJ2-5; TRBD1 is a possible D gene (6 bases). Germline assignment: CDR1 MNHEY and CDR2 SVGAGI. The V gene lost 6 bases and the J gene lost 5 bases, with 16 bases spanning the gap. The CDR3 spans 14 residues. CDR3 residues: CASSRTVQGETQYF. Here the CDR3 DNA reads TGTGCCAGCAGCAGGACAGTCCAGGGGGAGACCCAGTACTTC.

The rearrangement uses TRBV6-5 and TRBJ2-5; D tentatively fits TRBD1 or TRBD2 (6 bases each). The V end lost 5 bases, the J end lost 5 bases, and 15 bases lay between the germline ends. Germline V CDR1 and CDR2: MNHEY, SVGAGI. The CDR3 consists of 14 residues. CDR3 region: CASSLGLRGETQYF. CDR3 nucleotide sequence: TGTGCCAGCAGTCTCGGACTAAGGGGGGAGACCCAGTACTTC.

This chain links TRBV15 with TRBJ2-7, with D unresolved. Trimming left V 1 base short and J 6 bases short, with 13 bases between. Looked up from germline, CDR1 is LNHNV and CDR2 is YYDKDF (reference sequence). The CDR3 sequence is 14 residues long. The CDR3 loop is CATSRGLREGEQYF. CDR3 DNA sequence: TGTGCCACCAGCAGAGGGTTAAGGGAAGGCGAGCAGTACTTC.

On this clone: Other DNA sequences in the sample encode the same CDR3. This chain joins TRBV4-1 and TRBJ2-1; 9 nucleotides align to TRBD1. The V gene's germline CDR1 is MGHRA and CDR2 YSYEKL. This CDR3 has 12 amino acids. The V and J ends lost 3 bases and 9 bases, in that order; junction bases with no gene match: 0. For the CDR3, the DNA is TGCGCCAGCAGCCAGGACAGGGGTGAGCAGTTCTTC. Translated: CASSQDRGEQFF.